The sequence of this TCR beta chain was determined in a study of T cells after somatic rescue of genetic block. This clone was observed once. TCRdb's copy holds only in-frame clones and misses some; the assay was immunoSEQ multiplex PCR. The sample has 68,000 or so clones, 85% to 95% seen once. This TCR was sampled from a man aged 35 to 55. What was sequenced was peripheral blood mononuclear cells (PBMCs).

The CDR3 region is CASSSGGGRYEQYF. CDR3 bases: TGTGCCAGCAGTTCCGGGGGGGGCAGATACGAGCAGTACTTC. This chain connects TRBV6-5 to TRBJ2-7; 8 nucleotides agree with TRBD2. Germline V gives CDR1 MNHEY, CDR2 SVGAGI. V lost 4 bases to trimming and J lost 4 bases; unmatched junction nucleotides: 6. This CDR3 is 14 amino acids long.